The text below deals with one T cell receptor (beta chain). Its antigen target is currently unknown. Base qualities are not recorded, but no much larger clone differs from it by a single base. Via the germline V gene (reference sequence), CDR1 is GTSNPN and CDR2 SVGIG. The germline ends are 8 bases apart after V is trimmed by 0 bases and J by 3 bases. The CDR3 starts with the cysteine, ends with the phenylalanine, and has 14 residues. The kept DNA is CDR3 alone, 42 bases in frame from the first base. Peripheral blood CD8+ and CD4+ T cells from healthy donors, Susac syndrome patients and multiple sclerosis patients were profiled using high-throughput TCR beta sequencing. The Susac syndrome patients fulfilled recently defined diagnostic criteria for definite or probable disease. Bulk CD8+ and CD4+ T cells were purified magnetically by negative isolation, whereas CD8+ TEMRA cells were enriched by FACS. Blood was drawn into EDTA tubes, processed within 24 hours, and PBMCs were isolated by density gradient centrifugation. PBMCs intended for TCR sequencing were cryopreserved in liquid nitrogen and were subsequently thawed in a 37 degrees C water bath. Purity of sorted or isolated CD4+, CD8+ and CD8+ TEMRA cells was at least 90%.

This record comes from a study of CD8 T cells in Susac syndrome (dated by TCRdb to about 2019). General notes on the study: Among the sequenced Susac syndrome patients, more than five had clinically active disease and fewer than 10 were in clinical remission. CD8+ T cell repertoire clonality was compared between some 12 healthy donors, some 14 Susac syndrome patients and roughly 15 multiple sclerosis patients. At the time of blood withdrawal, Susac syndrome patients were either therapy-naive, taking corticosteroids (with some also receiving IVIg), or on IVIg alone. The study used repertoire sequencing to test whether antigen drove CD8+ T cell activation and differentiation in Susac syndrome. Points the paper makes about the study in general: Susac syndrome CD8+ repertoires showed clonal expansion, highest in CD8+ TEMRA cells and greater in clinically active than remitting patients. The study acknowledged that relatively few individuals were included in the TCR sequencing and HLA analysis. About 15 Susac-specific public clones were identified in the total CD8+ repertoire, and about 5 Susac-specific public clones were identified in the CD8+ TEMRA repertoire.

RNA was extracted using the RNeasy kit, and about 0.45 to 1 microgram was reverse transcribed with random hexamers. The immunoSEQ multiplex PCR assay, covering 54 Vbeta and 13 Jbeta segments, was used to amplify TCR beta CDR3 regions. PCR amplification bias was corrected by using a synthetic template baseline for primer optimization and computational correction. On the authors' methods: Reads were assigned to V, D and J genes according to IMGT and analyzed in immunoSEQ Analyzer, with only productive sequences retained. Clonality was calculated as one minus the Shannon entropy normalized by log2 of the number of productive unique sequences. Public and private clones were assessed among the 100 most prevalent clones of each patient and control. A clone was defined as Susac-specific if it was absent from the healthy and MS cohorts, from some 1,100 published viral clones and from other ImmuneACCESS disease sequences. TCRdb redid the processing of the public reads, applying fastp at Q25 and MiXCR, and retained in-frame beta chains. Identical CDR3 protein sequences are pooled into one entry, listed with their most common genes and DNA. What appears here as the V and J calls and clone size reflects TCRdb's work, not the paper's. The sample table contains some 140,000 distinct CDR3 sequences; only one count was recorded for 95% of them. Roughly 0.17% of the sample belongs to the ten largest clones.

The receptor comes from a human donor with Susac syndrome. The specimen was CD8+ T cells from PBMCs. The chain is assembled from TRBV30 and TRBJ1-4; the D gene is not confidently resolved. The DNA sequence follows: TGTGCCTGGAGTGTACGTGGATCTAATGAAAAACTGTTTTTT. Its coded protein is CAWSVRGSNEKLFF.